Here is one T cell receptor (beta chain) with its context. This clonotype was found a few times. Its antigen is unknown. One base away there is no much larger clone; base qualities are not given. The treatment or condition tag for this specimen amounts to: live attenuated yellow fever vaccine strain. PBMCs were isolated from peripheral blood using a standard Ficoll-Paque protocol. Dynabeads CD4 and CD8 positive selection kits were used to isolate CD4 and CD8 T-cell fractions. TriZol was used to extract RNA from bulk PBMCs, from CD4 and CD8 fractions, and from dextramer-positive and dextramer-negative fractions. This specimen comes from a study of T cells after yellow fever vaccination (dated by TCRdb to the late 2010s). Background for the entire study: The SMART-Seq v4 Ultra Low Input RNA kit was used to prepare libraries from fractions with low cell numbers. To follow T-cell clones before and after both primary and booster YFV17D yellow fever vaccination, bulk TCR alpha and beta repertoires underwent longitudinal sequencing. Bulk PBMC replicates and cell subsets were isolated from blood drawn at multiple timepoints before and after both primary and secondary immunization. Two healthy male donors, one aged 18 to 30 and one aged 30 to 40 years, made up the cohort. Broader findings and caveats from the paper: The study included only two donors, which limits how far the findings can be generalized. FACS-sorted repertoires could contain abundant contaminating clonotypes from the bulk population, so computational filtering was required. A small share of clonotypes was detected in both CD4 and CD8 compartments, with the overlap likely arising from convergent recombination. After the booster, most of the clones that had expanded following primary vaccination were detected again (approximately 95% of CD4 and more than 85% of CD8), which suggests that memory was broadly maintained. Compared with the primary T-cell response, the secondary T-cell response was weaker but faster, peaking on day 5 rather than day 15.

Sequencing was performed on an Illumina NovaSeq 6000. TCR cDNA was made using 5'RACE template switching, a step that added a universal primer site and unique molecular identifiers. Priming for cDNA synthesis came from both the TCR alpha and TCR beta constant segments. Libraries were amplified in two PCR steps, with sample barcodes and sequencing adapters added in the second step. Sequencing of libraries was performed on Illumina HiSeq 2500 (2x100 bp) or NovaSeq (2x150 bp). The study's processing was this. MIGEC handled demultiplexing of reads and collapsing into UMI consensus sequences, while MiXCR performed V(D)J alignment. Vaccine-responding clonotypes were identified with edgeR using replicate PBMC samples, with FDR below 0.01 and a log2 fold change above 5 up to day 15 being required. Each bulk clonotype received a CD4 or CD8 identity based on whether the sequenced CD4 or CD8 repertoire contained that clonotype at higher abundance. TCRdb handled the public reads itself, with Q25 trimming in fastp and clone calling in MiXCR, and kept productive beta chains. Each CDR3 protein appears once, grouped with its most common genes and DNA. It is TCRdb's table, rather than the study itself, that gives the V and J calls and clone size. This sample comprises around 320,000 distinct CDR3 sequences, around 9.3% of them detected only once. Together, the top ten hold approximately 3.3% of the sample.

From its cysteine to its phenylalanine, the CDR3 spans 14 amino acids. Of the read, only the CDR3 DNA is kept; its 42 bases are in frame from base 1. The germline V gene encodes CDR1 SGHNT and CDR2 YYREEE (reference sequence). The junction carries 13 bases between V and J, which are trimmed by 3 bases and 6 bases respectively. Material: CD4+ T cells sorted from PBMCs, obtained 5 days after the yellow fever booster vaccination. This chain joins TRBV5-4 to TRBJ2-1; the D gene may be TRBD1 or TRBD2, since each aligns over 6 bases. This receptor was taken from a man younger than 30 who received the YFV17D yellow fever vaccine. The DNA sequence is given as TGTGCCAGCAGCTCCTCACAGGGAGGCAATGAGCAGTTCTTC. The translation is CASSSSQGGNEQFF.